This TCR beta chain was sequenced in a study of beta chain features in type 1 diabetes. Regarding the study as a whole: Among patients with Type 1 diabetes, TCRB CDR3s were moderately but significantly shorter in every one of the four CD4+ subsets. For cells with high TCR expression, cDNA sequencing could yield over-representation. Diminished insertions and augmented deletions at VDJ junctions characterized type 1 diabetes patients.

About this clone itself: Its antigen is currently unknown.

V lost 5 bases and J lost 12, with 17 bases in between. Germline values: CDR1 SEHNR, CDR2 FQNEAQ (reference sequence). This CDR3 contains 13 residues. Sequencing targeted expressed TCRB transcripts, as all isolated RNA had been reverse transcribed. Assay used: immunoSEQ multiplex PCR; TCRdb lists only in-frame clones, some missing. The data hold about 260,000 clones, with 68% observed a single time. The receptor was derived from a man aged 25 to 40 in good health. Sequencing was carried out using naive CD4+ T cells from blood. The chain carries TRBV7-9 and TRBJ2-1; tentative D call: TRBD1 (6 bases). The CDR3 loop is CASSRDTQMAQFF. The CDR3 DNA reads TGTGCCAGCAGCCGGGACACCCAAATGGCGCAGTTCTTC.